Described below is a single TCR beta chain sequence and its context. Time point described: 2015-2016 season, 7 days after influenza vaccination. These data are taken from a study of follicular helper T cells after annual influenza vaccination. Clones were sequenced by immunoSEQ multiplex PCR, and TCRdb holds only the in-frame ones, with some missing. The sample comprises 6,000 to 7,500 clones, 80% to 90% of which are singletons, and under 0.7% rests with the top ten. The sequence came from an adult who received the influenza vaccine. Here the sequenced sample was CXCR5- memory CD4+ T cells sorted from blood, taken 7 days after influenza vaccination.

The CDR3 region has the DNA TGCGCCAGCAGCTTGGGGGTTCGCTCCACGGGCCTGGAGACCCAGTACTTC. Protein: CASSLGVRSTGLETQYF. This chain connects TRBV5-1 to TRBJ2-5; no definite D call. Germline V gene data show CDR1 as SGHRS and CDR2 as YFSETQ. The V and J ends lost 0 bases and 5 bases respectively, with 20 bases between them. The CDR3 totals 17 residues.